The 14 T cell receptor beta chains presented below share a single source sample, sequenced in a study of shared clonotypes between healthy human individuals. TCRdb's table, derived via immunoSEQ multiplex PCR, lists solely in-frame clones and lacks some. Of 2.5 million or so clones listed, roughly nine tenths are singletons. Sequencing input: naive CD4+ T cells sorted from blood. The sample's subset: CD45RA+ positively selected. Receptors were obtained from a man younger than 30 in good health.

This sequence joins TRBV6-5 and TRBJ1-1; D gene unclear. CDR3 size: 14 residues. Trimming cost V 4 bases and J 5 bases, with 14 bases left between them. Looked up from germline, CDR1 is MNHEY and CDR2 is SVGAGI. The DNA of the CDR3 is TGTGCCAGCAGTTCCGAGCCGGCCAGAACTGAAGCTTTCTTT. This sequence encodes CASSSEPARTEAFF.

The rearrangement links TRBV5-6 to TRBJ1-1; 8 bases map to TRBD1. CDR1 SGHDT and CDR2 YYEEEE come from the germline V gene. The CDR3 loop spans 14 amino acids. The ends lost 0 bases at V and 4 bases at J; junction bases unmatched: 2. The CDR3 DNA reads TGTGCCAGCAGCTTGGGCCAGGGGGCCACTGAAGCTTTCTTT. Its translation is CASSLGQGATEAFF.

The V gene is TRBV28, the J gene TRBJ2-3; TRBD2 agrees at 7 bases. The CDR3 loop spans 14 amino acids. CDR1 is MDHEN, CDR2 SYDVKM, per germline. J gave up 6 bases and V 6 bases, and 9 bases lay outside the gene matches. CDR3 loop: CASRPSGGVDTQYF. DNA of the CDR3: TGTGCCAGCAGGCCTAGCGGCGGGGTGGATACGCAGTATTTT.

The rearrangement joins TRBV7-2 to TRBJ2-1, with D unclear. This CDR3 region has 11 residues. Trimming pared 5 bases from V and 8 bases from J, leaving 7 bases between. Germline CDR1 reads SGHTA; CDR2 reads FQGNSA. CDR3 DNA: TGTGCCAGCAGCCGGGCCTATGAGCAGTTCTTC. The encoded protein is CASSRAYEQFF. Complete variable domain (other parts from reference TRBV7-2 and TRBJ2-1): GAGVSQSPSNKVTEKGKDVELRCDPISGHTALYWYRQSLGQGLEFLIYFQGNSAPDKSGLPSDRFSAERTGGSVSTLTIQRTQQEDSAVYLCASSRAYEQFFGPGTRLTVL.

In DNA, the CDR3 is TGTGCTAGTGGTCTCCCCGGGGACGGTGGTTCACCCCTCCACTTT. It translates to CASGLPGDGGSPLHF. The rearrangement joins TRBV12-5 to TRBJ1-6, with D possibly TRBD1 on 5 matching bases. CDR3 length equals 15 residues. Trimming removed 5 bases at V and 9 bases at J, with 17 bases between. Looked up from germline, CDR1 is LGHNT and CDR2 is FRNRAP.

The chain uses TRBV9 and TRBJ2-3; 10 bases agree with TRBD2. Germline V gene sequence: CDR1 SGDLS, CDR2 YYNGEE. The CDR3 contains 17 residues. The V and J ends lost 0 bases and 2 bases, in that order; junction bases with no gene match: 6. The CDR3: CASSVARLAGDTDTQYF. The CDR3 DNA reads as TGTGCCAGCAGCGTAGCTCGGCTAGCGGGAGACACAGATACGCAGTATTTT.

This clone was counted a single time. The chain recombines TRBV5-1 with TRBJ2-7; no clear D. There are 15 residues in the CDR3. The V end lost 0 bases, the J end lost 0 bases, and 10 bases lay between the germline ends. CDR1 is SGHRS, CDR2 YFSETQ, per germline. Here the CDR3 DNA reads TGCGCCAGCAGCTTGGAACGGGTCATCTCCTACGAGCAGTACTTC. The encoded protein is CASSLERVISYEQYF.

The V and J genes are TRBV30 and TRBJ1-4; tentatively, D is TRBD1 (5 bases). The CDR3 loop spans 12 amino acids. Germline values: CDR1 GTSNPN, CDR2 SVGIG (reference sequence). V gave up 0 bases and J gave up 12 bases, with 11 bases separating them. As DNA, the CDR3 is TGTGCCTGGAGTGTAGACAGTCTCGAACTGTTTTTT. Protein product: CAWSVDSLELFF.

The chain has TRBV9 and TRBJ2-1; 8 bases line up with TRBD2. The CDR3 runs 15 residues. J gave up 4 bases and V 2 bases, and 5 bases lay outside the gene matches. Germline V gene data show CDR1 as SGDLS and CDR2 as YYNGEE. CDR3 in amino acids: CASSVLAGPYNEQFF. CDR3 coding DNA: TGTGCCAGCAGCGTCTTAGCGGGGCCGTACAATGAGCAGTTCTTC.

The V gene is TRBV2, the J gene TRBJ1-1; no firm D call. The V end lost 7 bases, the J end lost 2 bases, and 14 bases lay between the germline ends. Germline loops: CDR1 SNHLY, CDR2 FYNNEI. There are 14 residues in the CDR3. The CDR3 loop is CASKYESANTEAFF. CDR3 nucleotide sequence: TGTGCCAGCAAATACGAATCCGCAAACACTGAAGCTTTCTTT.

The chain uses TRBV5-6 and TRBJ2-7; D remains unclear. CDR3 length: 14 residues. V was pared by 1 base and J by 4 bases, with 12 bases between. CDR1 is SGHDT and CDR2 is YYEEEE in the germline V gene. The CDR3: CASSLFQQQYEQYF. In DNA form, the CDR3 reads TGTGCCAGCAGCTTGTTTCAACAGCAATACGAGCAGTACTTC.

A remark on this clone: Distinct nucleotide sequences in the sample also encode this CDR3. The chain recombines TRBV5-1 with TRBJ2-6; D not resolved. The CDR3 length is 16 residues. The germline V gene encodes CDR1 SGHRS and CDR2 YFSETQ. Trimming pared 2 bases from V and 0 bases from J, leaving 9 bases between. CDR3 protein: CASSLDGSSGANVLTF. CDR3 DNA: TGCGCCAGCAGCTTAGACGGTAGCTCTGGGGCCAACGTCCTGACTTTC.

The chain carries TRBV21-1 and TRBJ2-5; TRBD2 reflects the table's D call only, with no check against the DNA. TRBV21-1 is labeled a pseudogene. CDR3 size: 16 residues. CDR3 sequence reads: CASSKPSRSYRETQYF. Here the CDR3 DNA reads TGTGCCAGCAGCAAACCCTCTCGTTCCTACCGGGAGACCCAGTACTTC.

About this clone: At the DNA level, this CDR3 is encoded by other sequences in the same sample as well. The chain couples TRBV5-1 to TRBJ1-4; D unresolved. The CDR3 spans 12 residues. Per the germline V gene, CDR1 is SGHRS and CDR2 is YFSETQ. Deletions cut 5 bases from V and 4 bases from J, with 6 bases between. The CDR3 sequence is CASSLDNEKLFF. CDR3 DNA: TGCGCCAGCAGTCTCGATAATGAAAAACTGTTTTTT.